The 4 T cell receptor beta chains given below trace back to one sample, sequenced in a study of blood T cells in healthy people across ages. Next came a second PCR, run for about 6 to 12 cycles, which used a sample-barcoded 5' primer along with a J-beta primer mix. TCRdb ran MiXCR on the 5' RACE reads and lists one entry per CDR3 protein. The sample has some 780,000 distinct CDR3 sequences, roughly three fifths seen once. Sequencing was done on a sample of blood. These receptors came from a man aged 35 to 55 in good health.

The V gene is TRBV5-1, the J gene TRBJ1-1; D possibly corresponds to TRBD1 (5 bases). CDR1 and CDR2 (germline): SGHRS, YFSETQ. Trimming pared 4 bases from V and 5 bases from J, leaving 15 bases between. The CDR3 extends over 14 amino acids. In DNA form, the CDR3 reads TGCGCCAGCAGCCTCCAAGGGGTGAGAACTGAAGCTTTCTTT. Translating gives CASSLQGVRTEAFF.

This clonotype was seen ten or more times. CDR3 nucleotide sequence: TGTGCCAGCAGGAAGGAGGTCTACGAGCAGTACTTC. Translating it yields CASRKEVYEQYF. This chain links TRBV2 with TRBJ2-7, with D perhaps TRBD2 (5 bases). V was clipped by 6 bases and J by 3 bases, with 9 bases between them. The CDR3 spans 12 residues. Germline-derived CDR1 and CDR2 are SNHLY and FYNNEI.

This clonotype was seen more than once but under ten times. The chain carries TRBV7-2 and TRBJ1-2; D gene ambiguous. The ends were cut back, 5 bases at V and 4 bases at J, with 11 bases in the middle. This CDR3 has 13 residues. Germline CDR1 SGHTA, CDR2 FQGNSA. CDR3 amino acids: CASSPHSLYGYTF. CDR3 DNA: TGTGCCAGCAGCCCTCATAGTCTCTATGGCTACACCTTC.

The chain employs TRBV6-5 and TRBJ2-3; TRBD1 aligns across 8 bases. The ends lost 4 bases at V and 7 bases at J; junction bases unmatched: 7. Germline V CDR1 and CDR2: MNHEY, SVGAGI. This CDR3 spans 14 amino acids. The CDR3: CASSSGQGPYTQYF. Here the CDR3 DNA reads TGTGCCAGCAGTTCCGGACAGGGTCCCTATACGCAGTATTTT.